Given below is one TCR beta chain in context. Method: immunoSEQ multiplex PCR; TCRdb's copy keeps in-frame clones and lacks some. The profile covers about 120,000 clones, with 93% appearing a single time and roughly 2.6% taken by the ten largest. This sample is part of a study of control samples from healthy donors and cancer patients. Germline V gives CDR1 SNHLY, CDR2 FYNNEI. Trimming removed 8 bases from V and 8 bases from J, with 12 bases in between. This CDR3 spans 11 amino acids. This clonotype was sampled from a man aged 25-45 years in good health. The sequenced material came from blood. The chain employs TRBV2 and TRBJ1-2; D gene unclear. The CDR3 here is CASPGALGYTF. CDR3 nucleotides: TGTGCCAGCCCAGGTGCCTTAGGCTACACCTTC.